This passage covers 28 T cell receptor beta chains from one sample sequenced in a study of STAT5B mutations in CD4+ large granular lymphocyte leukemia. Using immunoSEQ multiplex PCR, the repertoire was profiled, and TCRdb retains in-frame clones only, with some absent. The sample includes about 40,000 clones, less than 85% seen only once; the top ten take just under 0.35%. Specimen: CD4+ T cells from blood buffy coats. The receptors here all came from a human donor in good health.

The chain has TRBV5-6 and TRBJ2-2, with unresolved D. Per germline, CDR1 SGHDT and CDR2 YYEEEE. The V end was cut by 2 bases, the J end by 2 bases, with 1 base between. This CDR3 has 12 amino acids. The CDR3 loop reads CASSFNTGELFF. The DNA for the CDR3 is TGTGCCAGCAGCTTTAACACCGGGGAGCTGTTTTTT.

The rearrangement uses TRBV4-1 and TRBJ2-1; D may be TRBD1 (5 bases). This CDR3 is built from 16 residues. Trimming took off 1 base at V and 3 bases at J, with 13 bases between the two ends. Germline assignment: CDR1 MGHRA and CDR2 YSYEKL. Here the CDR3 reads CASSQGLGAIYNEQFF. CDR3 coding DNA: TGCGCCAGCAGCCAAGGATTAGGGGCCATCTACAATGAGCAGTTCTTC.

The rearrangement links TRBV28 to TRBJ2-6; D remains unclear. The CDR3 extends over 16 amino acids. The germline V gene has CDR1 MDHEN and CDR2 SYDVKM. Trimming pared 4 bases from V and 3 bases from J, leaving 13 bases between. CDR3 sequence: CASSSRAGYGANVLTF. CDR3 bases: TGTGCCAGCAGTTCCCGGGCCGGGTATGGGGCCAACGTCCTGACTTTC.

The chain links TRBV6-1 to TRBJ1-1, with 7 bases identical to TRBD1. The CDR3 consists of 13 residues. The J segment lost 12 bases and the V segment lost 6 bases, leaving 13 bases of the junction unmatched. Germline V gives CDR1 MNHNS, CDR2 SASEGT. The DNA of the CDR3 is TGTGCCAGCAGCCCCCGGGGGTCAGGGGGTTCTTTCTTT. Residues: CASSPRGSGGSFF.

V usage is TRBV5-4 and J usage is TRBJ2-3; 9 bases match TRBD2. From germline, CDR1 is SGHNT and CDR2 YYREEE (reference sequence). J was trimmed by 3 bases and V by 1 base; bases with no gene match: 6. CDR3 length: 16 residues. Here the CDR3 reads CASSLRLAGRTDTQYF. CDR3 bases: TGTGCCAGCAGCTTGAGGCTAGCGGGGAGAACAGATACGCAGTATTTT.

The V gene is TRBV30, the J gene TRBJ2-5, with D perhaps TRBD1 (5 bases). The CDR3 has 13 amino acids. Trimming stripped 0 bases from V and 5 bases from J, with 10 bases between. CDR1 is GTSNPN and CDR2 is SVGIG in the germline V gene (reference sequence). This CDR3 is CAWSVGAEETQYF. Written as DNA, the CDR3 is TGTGCCTGGAGTGTAGGGGCCGAGGAGACCCAGTACTTC.

This chain connects TRBV7-7 to TRBJ2-6, with D possibly matching TRBD1 (6 bases). This CDR3 comprises 17 residues. In germline, CDR1 is SSHAT, CDR2 FNYEAQ (reference sequence). With 0 bases removed from V and 5 bases from J, the gap between germline ends came to 14 bases. The DNA for the CDR3 is TGTGCCAGCAGCTTAGCGGGACACCTTCTGAGGGCCAACGTCCTGACTTTC. Protein: CASSLAGHLLRANVLTF.

The chain recombines TRBV5-1 with TRBJ2-5, with 11 bases that match TRBD1. The CDR3 contains 18 residues. The ends lost 0 bases at V and 5 bases at J; junction bases unmatched: 12. Germline V gene lookup returns CDR1 SGHRS and CDR2 YFSETQ. In nucleotides, the CDR3 is TGCGCCAGCAGCTTGGTCTACCGTGGACAGGGGGCTACGGAGACCCAGTACTTC. It encodes CASSLVYRGQGATETQYF.

V is TRBV10-3 and J is TRBJ2-5, with D possibly being TRBD1 (6 bases). Germline values: CDR1 ENHRY, CDR2 SYGVKD. CDR3 size: 14 residues. Between the trimmed V and J ends, which lost 9 bases and 3 bases, there was a span of 17 bases. This CDR3 is CAINIRGVKETQYF. CDR3 in DNA: TGTGCCATAAATATCAGGGGTGTTAAAGAGACCCAGTACTTC.

V and J are TRBV5-1 and TRBJ2-7, with D possibly TRBD1 on 6 matching bases. Trimming took off 4 bases at V and 5 bases at J, with 19 bases between the two ends. This CDR3 spans 15 amino acids. Germline values: CDR1 SGHRS, CDR2 YFSETQ. CDR3 DNA sequence: TGCGCCAGCAGCGACCCCGGGACACCTTCCCACGAGCAGTACTTC. Translating gives CASSDPGTPSHEQYF.

V usage is TRBV18 and J usage is TRBJ1-1, with D perhaps TRBD1 (6 bases). In germline, CDR1 is KGHSH, CDR2 LQKENI. V dropped 2 bases and J dropped 4 bases, with 14 bases sitting between them. CDR3 length equals 15 residues. The CDR3 DNA follows: TGTGCCAGCTCACCAAGGGAGGGGGTAAGCACTGAAGCTTTCTTT. Its protein product is CASSPREGVSTEAFF.

The V gene is TRBV6-1, the J gene TRBJ1-4; D remains ambiguous. Germline CDR1 and CDR2: MNHNS and SASEGT. Trimming took off 4 bases at V and 6 bases at J, with 18 bases between the two ends. The CDR3 totals 16 residues. CDR3 sequence reads: CASSALGGRFDEKLFF. The DNA for the CDR3 is TGTGCCAGCAGTGCCCTGGGAGGGAGGTTTGATGAAAAACTGTTTTTT.

The genes are TRBV30 and TRBJ2-7; D is possibly TRBD1 (5 bases). The CDR3 runs to 16 residues. Germline V lookup: CDR1 GTSNPN, CDR2 SVGIG (reference sequence). Between the trimmed V and J ends, which lost 0 bases and 0 bases, there was a span of 15 bases. CDR3 loop: CAWSVGEASSSYEQYF. CDR3 nucleotides: TGTGCCTGGAGTGTAGGGGAAGCTTCCAGCTCCTACGAGCAGTACTTC. The complete variable domain, with remaining parts taken from reference TRBV30 and TRBJ2-7, reads SQTIHQWPATLVQPVGSPLSLECTVEGTSNPNLYWYRQAAGRGLQLLFYSVGIGQISSEVPQNLSASRPQDRQFILSSKKLLLSDSGFYLCAWSVGEASSSYEQYFGPGTRLTVT.

V usage is TRBV29-1 and J usage is TRBJ2-5, with no clear D. The J call could be wrong; TRBJ2-7 is a better fit for the DNA end. This CDR3 is built from 11 residues. Germline CDR1 and CDR2: SQVTM and ANQGSEA. The CDR3 loop reads CSVKESYEQYF. The DNA for the CDR3 is TGCAGCGTTAAGGAGTCCTACGAGCAGTACTTC.

This clone came up a few times. The V and J genes are TRBV11-2 and TRBJ1-5; D not resolved. CDR1 and CDR2 from the germline V gene are SGHAT and FQNNGV. The length of the CDR3 is 13 residues. V was trimmed by 3 bases and J by 1 base, leaving 4 bases between them. The CDR3 sequence: CASSFSSNQPQHF. The CDR3 nucleotides read TGTGCCAGCAGCTTTAGCAGCAATCAGCCCCAGCATTTT. The variable domain in full, with the rest retrieved from reference TRBV11-2 and TRBJ1-5, is EAGVAQSPRYKIIEKRQSVAFWCNPISGHATLYWYQQILGQGPKLLIQFQNNGVVDDSQLPKDRFSAERLKGVDSTLKIQPAKLEDSAVYLCASSFSSNQPQHFGDGTRLSIL.

The chain uses TRBV7-2 and TRBJ1-2; D call uncertain. The CDR3 contains 15 residues. V lost 0 bases, J lost 0 bases, and 8 bases lay in between. Germline CDR1 and CDR2: SGHTA and FQGNSA. CDR3 residues: CASSLAIGTNYGYTF. DNA of the CDR3: TGTGCCAGCAGCTTAGCGATTGGAACTAACTATGGCTACACCTTC.

This sequence joins TRBV30 and TRBJ2-7; D not certain. In germline, CDR1 is GTSNPN, CDR2 SVGIG (reference sequence). The CDR3 runs to 13 residues. V gave up 3 bases and J gave up 5 bases, with 14 bases separating them. CDR3 loop: CAWSRDLSNEQYF. Written as DNA, the CDR3 is TGTGCCTGGAGCCGAGACCTCAGCAACGAGCAGTACTTC. Full variable domain (rest looked up from reference TRBV30 and TRBJ2-7): SQTIHQWPATLVQPVGSPLSLECTVEGTSNPNLYWYRQAAGRGLQLLFYSVGIGQISSEVPQNLSASRPQDRQFILSSKKLLLSDSGFYLCAWSRDLSNEQYFGPGTRLTVT.

The chain recombines TRBV19 with TRBJ2-7, with D perhaps TRBD1 (6 bases). CDR1 LNHDA and CDR2 SQIVND come from the germline V gene (reference sequence). Between the trimmed V and J ends, which lost 3 bases and 5 bases, there was a span of 11 bases. This CDR3 has 13 amino acids. The CDR3 sequence is CASSINRENEQYF. The CDR3 DNA follows: TGTGCCAGTAGTATTAACAGGGAAAACGAGCAGTACTTC.

The V gene is TRBV6-5, the J gene TRBJ1-4; 10 nucleotides align to TRBD1. After removal of 6 bases from V and 8 bases from J, the junction contained 9 bases not matched to a gene. This CDR3 has 15 amino acids. Germline CDR1 MNHEY, CDR2 SVGAGI. The CDR3 reads CASSTGTGEREKLFF. CDR3 in DNA: TGTGCCAGCAGCACCGGGACAGGGGAGCGAGAAAAACTGTTTTTT.

V is TRBV7-2 and J is TRBJ2-7, with 8 nucleotides matching TRBD1. The CDR3 length is 14 residues. The V segment lost 5 bases and the J segment 6 bases; nucleotides outside the gene matches: 9. CDR1 and CDR2 from the germline V gene are SGHTA and FQGNSA. The CDR3 DNA follows: TGTGCCAGCAGCGGAACATGGACAGGGTGCGAGCAGTACTTC. Encoded protein: CASSGTWTGCEQYF.

In its sample, this clone was seen a few times. V usage is TRBV7-8 and J usage is TRBJ2-1; D call uncertain. V was shortened by 1 base and J by 4 bases, with 5 bases between the two germline ends. The CDR3 spans 13 residues. CDR1 is SGHVS and CDR2 is FQNEAQ in the germline V gene. The CDR3 is CASSLVEYNEQFF. CDR3 DNA: TGTGCCAGCAGCTTAGTCGAGTACAATGAGCAGTTCTTC.

This clone came up a few times. The chain uses TRBV30 and TRBJ2-7; D uncertain. V was shortened by 7 bases and J by 3 bases, with 13 bases between the two germline ends. The V gene's germline CDR1 is GTSNPN and CDR2 SVGIG (reference sequence). This CDR3 has 12 amino acids. The CDR3, as DNA: TGTGCCTCAACGGAGAGGAACTACGAGCAGTACTTC. It specifies CASTERNYEQYF.

This chain links TRBV27 with TRBJ2-5; TRBD1 is a possible D gene (5 bases). Trimming left V 3 bases short and J 2 bases short, with 7 bases between. There are 13 residues in the CDR3. Germline assignment: CDR1 MNHEY and CDR2 SMNVEV (reference sequence). CDR3 amino acids: CASSLGRQETQYF. CDR3 DNA sequence: TGTGCCAGCAGTTTGGGGCGGCAAGAGACCCAGTACTTC.

V usage is TRBV7-9 and J usage is TRBJ1-4, with 8 bases that match TRBD1. The junction had 6 bases not matched to a gene; V was cut back by 11 bases and J by 7 bases. CDR3 length: 12 residues. Germline V gives CDR1 SEHNR, CDR2 FQNEAQ (reference sequence). In nucleotides, the CDR3 is TGTGCCTACAGTACAGGGGGTGAAAAACTGTTTTTT. It codes for CAYSTGGEKLFF.

The V gene is TRBV5-4, the J gene TRBJ2-7; weak D call: TRBD1 (7 bases). The CDR3 is made up of 15 amino acids. The ends were cut back, 7 bases at V and 4 bases at J, with 21 bases in the middle. Germline V gene data show CDR1 as SGHNT and CDR2 as YYREEE (reference sequence). The CDR3 reads CASHSGGTVGYEQYF. The CDR3 DNA reads TGTGCCAGCCATTCAGGAGGGACAGTGGGATACGAGCAGTACTTC.

The rearrangement uses TRBV19 and TRBJ1-2; D remains unclear. From germline, CDR1 is LNHDA and CDR2 SQIVND (reference sequence). Trimming shortened V by 7 bases and J by 7 bases, and 13 bases separated the two germline ends. The CDR3 has 12 amino acids. The CDR3 sequence is CASTISGVGYTF. The CDR3 nucleotides read TGTGCCAGTACCATCAGTGGAGTTGGCTACACCTTC.

V is TRBV6-1 and J is TRBJ2-1; 7 bases align to TRBD1. Germline V gene data show CDR1 as MNHNS and CDR2 as SASEGT. The CDR3 length is 14 residues. J lost 9 bases, V lost 6 bases, and 11 bases had no gene match. CDR3 in DNA: TGTGCCAGCAGCTCTCAAACCACAGGGGTTGAGCAGTTCTTC. Its protein is CASSSQTTGVEQFF.

The chain links TRBV5-1 to TRBJ2-2, with TRBD1 as a possible D gene (5 bases). Germline V lookup: CDR1 SGHRS, CDR2 YFSETQ. This CDR3 contains 14 residues. Trimming removed 4 bases at V and 4 bases at J, with 11 bases between. As DNA, the CDR3 is TGCGCCAGCAGCCTGGACACCTCCACCGGGGAGCTGTTTTTT. Amino acid sequence: CASSLDTSTGELFF.